The clone carrying this T cell receptor (beta chain) was counted a single time. The protocol was immunoSEQ multiplex PCR, while the TCRdb copy is restricted to in-frame clones and leaves out a portion. The table has about 58,000 clones, around 78% seen once. The sample comes from a study of blood T cell repertoires in COVID-19. The clonotype comes from a human donor in a cohort sampled during active COVID-19. Sequenced input: peripheral blood.

The CDR3 loop reads CASRSAELRGYEQFF. Here the CDR3 DNA reads TGTGCCAGTAGATCAGCAGAACTGAGGGGGTATGAGCAGTTCTTC. The V gene is TRBV19, the J gene TRBJ2-1, with a tentative D call TRBD1 (6 bases). The CDR3 spans 15 residues. Germline CDR1 is LNHDA and CDR2 is SQIVND (reference sequence). V was clipped by 6 bases and J by 8 bases, with 20 bases between them.